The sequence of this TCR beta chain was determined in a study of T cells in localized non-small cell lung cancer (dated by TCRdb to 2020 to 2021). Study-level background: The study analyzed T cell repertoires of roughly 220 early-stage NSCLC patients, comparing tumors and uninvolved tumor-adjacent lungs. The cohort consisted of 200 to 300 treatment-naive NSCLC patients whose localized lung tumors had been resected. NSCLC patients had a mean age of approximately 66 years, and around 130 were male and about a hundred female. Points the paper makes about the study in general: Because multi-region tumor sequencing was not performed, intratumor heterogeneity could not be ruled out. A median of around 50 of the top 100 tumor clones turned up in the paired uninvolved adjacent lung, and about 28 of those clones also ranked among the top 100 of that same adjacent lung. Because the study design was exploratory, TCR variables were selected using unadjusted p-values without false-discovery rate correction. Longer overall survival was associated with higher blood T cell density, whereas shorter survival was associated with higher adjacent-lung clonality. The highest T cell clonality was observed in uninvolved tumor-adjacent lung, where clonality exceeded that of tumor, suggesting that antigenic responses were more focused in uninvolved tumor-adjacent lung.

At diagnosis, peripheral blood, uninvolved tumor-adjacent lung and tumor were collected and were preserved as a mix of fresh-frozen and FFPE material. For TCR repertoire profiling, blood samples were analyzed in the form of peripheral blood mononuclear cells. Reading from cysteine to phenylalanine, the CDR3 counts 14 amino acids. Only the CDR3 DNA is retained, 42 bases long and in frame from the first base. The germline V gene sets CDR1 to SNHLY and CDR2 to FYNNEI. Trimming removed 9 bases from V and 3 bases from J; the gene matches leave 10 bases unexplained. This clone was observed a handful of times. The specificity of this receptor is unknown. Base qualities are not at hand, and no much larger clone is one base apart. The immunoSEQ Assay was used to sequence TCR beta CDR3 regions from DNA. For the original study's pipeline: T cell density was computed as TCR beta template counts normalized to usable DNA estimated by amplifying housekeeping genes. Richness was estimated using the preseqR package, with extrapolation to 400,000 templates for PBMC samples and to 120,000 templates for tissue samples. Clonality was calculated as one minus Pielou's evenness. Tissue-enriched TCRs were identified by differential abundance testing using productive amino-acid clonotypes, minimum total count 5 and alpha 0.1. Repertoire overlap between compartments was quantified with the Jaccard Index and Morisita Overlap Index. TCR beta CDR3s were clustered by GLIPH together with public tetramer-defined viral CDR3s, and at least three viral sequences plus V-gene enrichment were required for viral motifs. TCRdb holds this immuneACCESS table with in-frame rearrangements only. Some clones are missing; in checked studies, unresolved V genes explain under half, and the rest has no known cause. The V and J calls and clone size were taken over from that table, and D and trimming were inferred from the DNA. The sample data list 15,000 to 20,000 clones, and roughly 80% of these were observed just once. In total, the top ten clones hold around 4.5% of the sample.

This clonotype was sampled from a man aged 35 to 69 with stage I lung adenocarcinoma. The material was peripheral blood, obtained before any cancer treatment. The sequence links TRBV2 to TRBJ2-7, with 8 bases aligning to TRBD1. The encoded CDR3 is CARSLGTGNYEQYF. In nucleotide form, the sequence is TGTGCCAGATCGTTAGGGACAGGCAACTACGAGCAGTACTTC.